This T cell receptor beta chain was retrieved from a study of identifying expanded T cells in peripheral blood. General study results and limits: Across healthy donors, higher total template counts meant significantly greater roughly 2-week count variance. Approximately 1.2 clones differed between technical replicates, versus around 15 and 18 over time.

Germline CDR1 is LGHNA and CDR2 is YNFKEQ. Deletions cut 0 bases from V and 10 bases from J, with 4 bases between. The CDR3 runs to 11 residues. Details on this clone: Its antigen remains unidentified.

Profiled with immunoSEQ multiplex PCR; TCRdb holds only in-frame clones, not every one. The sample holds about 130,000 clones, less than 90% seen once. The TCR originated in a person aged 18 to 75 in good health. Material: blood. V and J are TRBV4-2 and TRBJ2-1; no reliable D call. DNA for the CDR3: TGTGCCAGCAGCCAAGATATGGAGCAGTTCTTC. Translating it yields CASSQDMEQFF.